This record looks at one T cell receptor beta chain sequence and its context. What it recognizes is unknown. The sample originates from a study of cytomegalovirus exposure and HLA in healthy donors. About the research overall: Sequencing of 150 million to 200 million T cells in an earlier analysis found roughly 120 million unique TCR beta sequences. Findings and limits, study-wide: When analyzed later, a missense DCLRE1C variant was found to be linked to TCR beta V- and J-gene trimming. According to a later analysis, most TCR beta chains associated with CMV appeared HLA-restricted.

The CDR3 length is 16 residues. J gave up 3 bases and V 6 bases, and 9 bases lay outside the gene matches. The germline V gene has CDR1 SEHNR and CDR2 FQNEAQ (reference sequence). Both 60 Vbeta primers and 13 Jbeta primers went into the PCR. Clones were read by immunoSEQ multiplex PCR, and TCRdb kept only the in-frame ones, dropping some. Here the sample spans 150,000 to 200,000 clones, 77% being singletons. This TCR derives from a man between 18 and 29 years old in good health and CMV-seronegative. The sequenced sample was PBMCs. The chain employs TRBV7-9 and TRBJ2-7, with TRBD2 matching over 12 bases. In nucleotides, the CDR3 is TGTGCCAGCAGTTATTTCGGACTAGCGGGGATCTACGAGCAGTACTTC. This sequence encodes CASSYFGLAGIYEQYF.